Listed below are T cell receptor beta chains from one sample, sequenced in a study. TCRdb redid the calling of the 5' RACE reads with MiXCR, one entry per CDR3 protein. The table has roughly 7,000 distinct CDR3 sequences, 50% seen once. Sequencing was done on a sample of naive CD4+ T cells sorted from a lymph node. The origin of the receptors is a female donor with breast cancer. Both conserved end residues are part of each CDR3. A D gene is named only where the DNA matches it firmly. A clone size is listed for some rows: how often the clone was seen (once, few, many), or a class if it is expanded.

>TRBJ1-2|.|TRBD1|TRBV6-5
CASSSTGGGNGYTF
TGTGCCAGCAGCTCGACAGGGGGCGGCAATGGCTACACCTTC
>TRBJ2-4|.|.|TRBV5-6
CASSSSTYLAKNIQYF
TGTGCCAGCAGCTCATCGACATACCTAGCCAAAAACATTCAGTACTTC
>TRBJ2-1|few|TRBD2|TRBV7-3
CASSQTGGRGGEQFF
TGTGCCAGCAGCCAAACGGGCGGGAGAGGCGGTGAGCAGTTCTTC
>TRBJ2-7|few|TRBD2|TRBV20-1
CSARATSRLADFGEQYF
TGCAGTGCTAGAGCCACTTCGAGGCTAGCGGACTTTGGGGAGCAGTACTTC
>TRBJ2-7|medium-sized|.|TRBV7-8
CASSQYRDTSYEQYF
TGTGCCAGCAGCCAATACCGGGACACCTCCTACGAGCAGTACTTC
>TRBJ2-5|.|.|TRBV12-3/TRBV12-4
CASSLSRETQYF
TGTGCCAGCAGTTTATCCCGGGAGACCCAGTACTTC
>TRBJ2-5|.|TRBD1|TRBV5-1
CASSRGQGRTQYF
TGCGCCAGCAGTAGGGGACAGGGTCGTACCCAGTACTTC
>TRBJ1-5|.|TRBD1|TRBV6-5
CASRLTGGNQPQHF
TGTGCCAGCAGACTCACAGGGGGCAATCAGCCCCAGCATTTT
>TRBJ2-3|.|TRBD2|TRBV7-3
CASSSPAGGDTQYF
TGTGCCAGCAGCTCACCAGCGGGGGGTGATACGCAGTATTTT
>TRBJ1-5|.|.|TRBV15
CATSYSNQPQHF
TGTGCCACCTCTTATAGCAATCAGCCCCAGCATTTT
>TRBJ2-1|few|.|TRBV28
CASSPQDPRNYNEQFF
TGTGCCAGCAGCCCCCAGGACCCAAGGAACTACAATGAGCAGTTCTTC
>TRBJ2-3|.|.|TRBV27
CASSPRTFTDTQYF
TGTGCCAGCAGTCCTCGGACGTTTACAGATACGCAGTATTTT
>TRBJ1-1|few|.|TRBV5-5
CASSLSGDTEAFF
TGTGCCAGCAGCTTGTCGGGGGACACTGAAGCTTTCTTT